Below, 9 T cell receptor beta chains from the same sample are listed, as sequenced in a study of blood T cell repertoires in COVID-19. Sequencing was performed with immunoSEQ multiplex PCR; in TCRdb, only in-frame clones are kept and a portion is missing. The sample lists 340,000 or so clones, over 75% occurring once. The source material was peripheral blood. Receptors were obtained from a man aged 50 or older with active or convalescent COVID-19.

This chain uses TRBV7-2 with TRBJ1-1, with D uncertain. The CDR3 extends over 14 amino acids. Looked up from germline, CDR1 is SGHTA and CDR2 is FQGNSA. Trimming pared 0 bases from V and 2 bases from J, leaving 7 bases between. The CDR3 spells CASSLAGINTEAFF. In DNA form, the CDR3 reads TGTGCCAGCAGCTTAGCTGGCATAAACACTGAAGCTTTCTTT.

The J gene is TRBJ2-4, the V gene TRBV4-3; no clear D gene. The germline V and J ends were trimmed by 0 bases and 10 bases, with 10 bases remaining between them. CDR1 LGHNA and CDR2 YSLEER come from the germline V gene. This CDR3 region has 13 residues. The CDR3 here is CASSQENVAIQYF. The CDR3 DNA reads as TGCGCCAGCAGCCAAGAAAATGTGGCTATTCAGTACTTC.

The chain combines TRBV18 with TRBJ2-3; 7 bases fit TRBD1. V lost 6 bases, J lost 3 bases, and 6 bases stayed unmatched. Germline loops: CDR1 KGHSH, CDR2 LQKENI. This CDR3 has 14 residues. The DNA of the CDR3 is TGTGCCAGCTCCGAGGGACAGATGACAGATACGCAGTATTTT. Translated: CASSEGQMTDTQYF.

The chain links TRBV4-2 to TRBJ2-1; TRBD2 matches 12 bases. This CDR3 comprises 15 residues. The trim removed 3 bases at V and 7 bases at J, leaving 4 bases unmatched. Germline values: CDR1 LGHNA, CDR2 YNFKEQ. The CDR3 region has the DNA TGTGCCAGCAGCCAGAGGACTAGCGGGATAAATGAGCAGTTCTTC. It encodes CASSQRTSGINEQFF.

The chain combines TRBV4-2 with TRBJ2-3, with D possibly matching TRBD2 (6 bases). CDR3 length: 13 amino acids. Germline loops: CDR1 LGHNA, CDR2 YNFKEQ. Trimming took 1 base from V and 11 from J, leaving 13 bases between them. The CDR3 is CASSQGVEGGQYF. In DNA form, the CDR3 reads TGTGCCAGCAGCCAAGGTGTGGAGGGTGGGCAGTATTTT.

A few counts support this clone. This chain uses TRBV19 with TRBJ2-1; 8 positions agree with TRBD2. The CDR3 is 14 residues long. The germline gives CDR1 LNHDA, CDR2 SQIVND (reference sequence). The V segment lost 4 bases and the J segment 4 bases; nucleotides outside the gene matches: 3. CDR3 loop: CASSTLAGYNEQFF. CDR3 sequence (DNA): TGTGCCAGTAGTACCTTAGCGGGGTACAATGAGCAGTTCTTC. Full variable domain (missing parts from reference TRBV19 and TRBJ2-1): DGGITQSPKYLFRKEGQNVTLSCEQNLNHDAMYWYRQDPGQGLRLIYYSQIVNDFQKGDIAEGYSVSREKKESFPLTVTSAQKNPTAFYLCASSTLAGYNEQFFGPGTRLTVL.

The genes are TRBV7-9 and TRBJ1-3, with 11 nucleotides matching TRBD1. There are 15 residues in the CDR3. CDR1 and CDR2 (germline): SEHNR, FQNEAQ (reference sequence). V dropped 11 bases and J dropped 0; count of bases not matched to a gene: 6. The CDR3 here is CAYGQGALSGNTIYF. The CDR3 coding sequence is TGTGCCTACGGACAGGGGGCTCTCTCTGGAAACACCATATATTTT. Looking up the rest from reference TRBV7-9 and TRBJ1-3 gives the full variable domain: DTGVSQNPRHKITKRGQNVTFRCDPISEHNRLYWYRQTLGQGPEFLTYFQNEAQLEKSRLLSDRFSAERPKGSFSTLEIQRTEQGDSAMYLCAYGQGALSGNTIYFGEGSWLTVV.

The CDR3, as DNA: TGTGCCAGCAGTGTGGGGACAGGGTGGTCACCCCTCCACTTT. Amino acids: CASSVGTGWSPLHF. The chain has TRBV3-1 (or the pseudogene TRBV3-2) and TRBJ1-6; 9 bases are shared with TRBD1. In germline, CDR1 is LGHDT, CDR2 YNNKEL (reference sequence). The CDR3 has 14 amino acids. V shed 6 bases and J 10 bases; nucleotides not matched to a gene: 7.

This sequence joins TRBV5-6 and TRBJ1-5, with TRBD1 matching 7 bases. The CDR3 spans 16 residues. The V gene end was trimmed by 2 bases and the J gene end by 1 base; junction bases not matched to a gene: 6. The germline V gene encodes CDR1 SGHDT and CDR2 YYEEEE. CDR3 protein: CASSFRQGMSNQPQHF. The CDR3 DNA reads TGTGCCAGCAGCTTCCGACAGGGTATGAGCAATCAGCCCCAGCATTTT.